This passage covers 21 T cell receptor beta chains from one sample sequenced in a study of blood T cell repertoires in COVID-19. Clones were sequenced by immunoSEQ multiplex PCR, and TCRdb holds only the in-frame ones, with some missing. The sample records over 150,000 clones, around 83% being singletons. The sample taken for sequencing was peripheral blood. The receptors originated from a woman in her fifties or sixties with COVID-19, enrolled during active disease.

This sequence joins TRBV19 and TRBJ2-3; 12 nucleotides line up with TRBD2. J lost 4 bases, V lost 3 bases, and 5 bases had no gene match. CDR3 length: 16 amino acids. The V gene's germline CDR1 is LNHDA and CDR2 SQIVND (reference sequence). This chain's CDR3 is CASSIASGRAADTQYF. CDR3 bases: TGTGCCAGTAGTATTGCTAGCGGGAGGGCTGCAGATACGCAGTATTTT.

This rearrangement joins TRBV29-1 to TRBJ1-5, with D perhaps matching TRBD1 (5 bases). The CDR3 runs 14 residues. From germline, CDR1 is SQVTM and CDR2 ANQGSEA. The V end was cut by 6 bases, the J end by 0 bases, with 12 bases between. In nucleotides, the CDR3 is TGCAGCGTCCGGGGGGGGGATAGCAATCAGCCCCAGCATTTT. It codes for CSVRGGDSNQPQHF.

Points on this clone: One junction end does not reproduce the germline sequence, and a read error may be involved. The genes are TRBV3-1 (or the pseudogene TRBV3-2) and TRBJ1-1; 7 nucleotides align to TRBD1. This CDR3 region has 14 residues. Germline V gives CDR1 LGHDT, CDR2 YNNKEL (reference sequence). The CDR3 DNA follows: TGTGTCAGCAGCCGCCCGACAGGGTTCGGTGAAGCTTTCTTT. Translated: CVSSRPTGFGEAFF.

This chain joins TRBV12-5 and TRBJ1-1; possible D gene TRBD1, 5 bases. Trimming removed 0 bases at V and 5 bases at J, with 16 bases between. The CDR3 covers 16 residues. CDR1 and CDR2 from the germline V gene are LGHNT and FRNRAP. The CDR3 loop reads CASGLVRPSGGTEAFF. Here the CDR3 DNA reads TGTGCTAGTGGTTTGGTTCGCCCCTCGGGGGGGACTGAAGCTTTCTTT.

This clone has a single count. The chain has TRBV18 and TRBJ1-2; maybe TRBD1 (5 bases). Trimming took 3 bases from V and 5 from J, leaving 10 bases between them. Germline V gene sequence: CDR1 KGHSH, CDR2 LQKENI. CDR3 size: 13 residues. The DNA of the CDR3 is TGTGCCAGCTCACCGGGGCAAGGTTATGGCTACACCTTC. Translation: CASSPGQGYGYTF.

The chain has TRBV18 and TRBJ1-6; D not certain. This CDR3 spans 14 amino acids. V gave up 2 bases and J gave up 9 bases, with 11 bases separating them. Germline V gene data show CDR1 as KGHSH and CDR2 as LQKENI. Written as DNA, the CDR3 is TGTGCCAGCTCACCAAGGAGGGATGGTTCACCCCTCCACTTT. Its translation: CASSPRRDGSPLHF.

This chain joins TRBV5-1 and TRBJ1-5, with TRBD1 matching 9 bases. The junction had 4 bases not matched to a gene; V was cut back by 3 bases and J by 3 bases. Germline V lookup: CDR1 SGHRS, CDR2 YFSETQ. CDR3 length: 15 residues. The CDR3 coding sequence is TGCGCCAGCAGCTCGGGGGACAGGGACAATCAGCCCCAGCATTTT. Encoded protein: CASSSGDRDNQPQHF.

J is TRBJ1-5 and V is TRBV6-5; 8 bases map to TRBD1. The CDR3 extends over 15 amino acids. In germline, CDR1 is MNHEY, CDR2 SVGAGI. With V trimmed by 10 bases and J by 2 bases, 10 bases remained unmatched. The CDR3 nucleotides read TGTGCCACCCTGCTGACGACAGGGGGCAATCAGCCCCAGCATTTT. This codes for CATLLTTGGNQPQHF.

The V and J genes are TRBV6-1 and TRBJ1-2; 7 bases fit TRBD1. CDR1 is MNHNS, CDR2 SASEGT, per germline. Losses at the gene ends were 1 base for V and 7 bases for J; bases not matched to a gene: 6. The CDR3 length is 14 residues. In DNA, the CDR3 is TGTGCCAGCAGTGAAGGAGGGTCAGGGGGTGGCTACACCTTC. Translation: CASSEGGSGGGYTF.

The rearrangement joins TRBV5-4 to TRBJ1-2; 7 bases fit TRBD1. This CDR3 spans 14 amino acids. V dropped 4 bases and J dropped 7; count of bases not matched to a gene: 10. Per the germline V gene, CDR1 is SGHNT and CDR2 is YYREEE (reference sequence). CDR3 nucleotide sequence: TGTGCCAGCAGCAGGACAGGCGTCTTGGGTGGCTACACCTTC. It is translated as CASSRTGVLGGYTF.

V is TRBV6-1 and J is TRBJ1-1; TRBD1 agrees at 10 bases. Per germline, CDR1 MNHNS and CDR2 SASEGT. This CDR3 contains 17 residues. Unmatched junction bases numbered 13, after V lost 4 bases and J lost 5 bases. DNA for the CDR3: TGTGCCAGCAGTGCCTCCCGCGGGACAGGGGTGAGGACTGAAGCTTTCTTT. It specifies CASSASRGTGVRTEAFF.

The chain carries TRBV5-4 and TRBJ1-2; the match to TRBD1 covers 7 bases. The germline gives CDR1 SGHNT, CDR2 YYREEE (reference sequence). The CDR3 totals 12 residues. After removal of 5 bases from V and 10 bases from J, the junction contained 8 bases not matched to a gene. CDR3 amino acids: CASSTGTVIYTF. The CDR3 DNA is TGTGCCAGCAGTACCGGGACAGTTATCTACACCTTC. Full variable domain (rest looked up from reference TRBV5-4 and TRBJ1-2): ETGVTQSPTHLIKTRGQQVTLRCSSQSGHNTVSWYQQALGQGPQFIFQYYREEENGRGNFPPRFSGLQFPNYSSELNVNALELDDSALYLCASSTGTVIYTFGSGTRLTVV.

The CDR3 loop is CASSQDWRAEAFF. The CDR3 DNA reads as TGTGCCAGCAGCCAAGACTGGAGGGCTGAAGCTTTCTTT. The chain employs TRBV3-1 (or the pseudogene TRBV3-2) and TRBJ1-1; D is uncertain. Trimming removed 0 bases from V and 6 bases from J, with 8 bases in between. Germline lookup yields CDR1 LGHDT and CDR2 YNNKEL (reference sequence). CDR3 size: 13 residues.

The CDR3 protein is CASSQGYLNTEAFF. CDR3 nucleotide sequence: TGTGCCAGCAGCCAGGGCTACCTGAACACTGAAGCTTTCTTT. The V and J genes are TRBV14 and TRBJ1-1; no clear D. V lost 3 bases to trimming and J lost 0 bases, with 8 bases between them. There are 14 residues in the CDR3. Germline CDR1 is SGHDN and CDR2 is FVKESK.

The chain is built from TRBV19 and TRBJ1-5, with 8 bases that match TRBD1. Germline V gene lookup returns CDR1 LNHDA and CDR2 SQIVND (reference sequence). This CDR3 is built from 15 residues. With 1 base clipped from V and 5 bases from J, the junction kept 4 bases outside the gene matches. For the CDR3, the DNA is TGTGCCAGTAGTATAGGCGACAGGGGCGATCAGCCCCAGCATTTT. It yields the protein CASSIGDRGDQPQHF.

The CDR3 DNA follows: TGTGCCAGCAGGGGACAGGGGGCAGCCGGGGAGCTGTTTTTT. As protein: CASRGQGAAGELFF. The gene calls are TRBV25-1 and TRBJ2-2; 12 bases are a match to TRBD1. Germline CDR1 reads MGHDK; CDR2 reads SYGVNS. The CDR3 is 14 residues long. V trimming: 6 bases; J trimming: 6 bases; junction bases outside the gene matches: 2.

V usage is TRBV6-5 and J usage is TRBJ2-7; 9 nucleotides match TRBD2. V lost 2 bases and J lost 7; bases outside the gene matches: 6. The CDR3 contains 14 residues. Looked up from germline, CDR1 is MNHEY and CDR2 is SVGAGI. CDR3 nucleotide sequence: TGTGCCAGCAGTTACCCTAGCGGGATGGGGGAGCAGTACTTC. Translating it yields CASSYPSGMGEQYF.

J is TRBJ2-2 and V is TRBV5-1; 8 positions match TRBD1. Germline V CDR1 and CDR2: SGHRS, YFSETQ. The length of the CDR3 is 15 residues. Losses at the gene ends were 7 bases for V and 1 base for J; bases not matched to a gene: 6. CDR3 sequence reads: CASAVGTGNTGELFF. In DNA, the CDR3 is TGCGCCAGCGCCGTGGGGACAGGGAACACCGGGGAGCTGTTTTTT.

This clone was recorded once. The rearrangement uses TRBV12-5 and TRBJ2-1; 9 bases map to TRBD2. Looked up from germline, CDR1 is LGHNT and CDR2 is FRNRAP. V was pared by 4 bases and J by 6 bases, with 10 bases of the junction left unmatched. CDR3 length equals 16 residues. The CDR3 spells CASGSPAGGPINEQFF. The CDR3 bases are TGTGCTAGTGGTTCCCCCGCGGGAGGGCCGATCAATGAGCAGTTCTTC.

The J gene is TRBJ1-1, the V gene TRBV5-6; TRBD1 is a possible D gene (5 bases). Germline-derived CDR1 and CDR2 are SGHDT and YYEEEE. With 3 bases removed from V and 4 bases from J, the gap between germline ends came to 13 bases. The CDR3 runs to 14 residues. CDR3 amino acids: CASSSWGVGTEAFF. The CDR3 bases are TGTGCCAGCAGCTCCTGGGGGGTGGGCACTGAAGCTTTCTTT.

The sample holds one count of this clone. V usage is TRBV9 and J usage is TRBJ1-3; no definite D call. Germline V gives CDR1 SGDLS, CDR2 YYNGEE. The CDR3 contains 15 residues. Trimming cost V 4 bases and J 0 bases, with 11 bases left between them. The DNA for the CDR3 is TGTGCCAGCAGCTTAGGACTGGTCTCTGGAAACACCATATATTTT. Its translation is CASSLGLVSGNTIYF. Filled out from reference TRBV9 and TRBJ1-3, the complete variable domain reads DSGVTQTPKHLITATGQRVTLRCSPRSGDLSVYWYQQSLDQGLQFLIQYYNGEERAKGNILERFSAQQFPDLHSELNLSSLELGDSALYFCASSLGLVSGNTIYFGEGSWLTVV.